The rows below give T cell receptor beta chains drawn from one sample of a study of response to subunit inactivated influenza vaccine. From the RT-PCR reads, TCRdb called clonotypes with MiXCR, one entry per CDR3 protein. The profile shows hundreds of thousands of distinct CDR3 sequences, approximately 12% of them singletons. The sample was non-naive T cells sorted from PBMCs, taken 14 to 15 days before vaccination. Receptor source: a man over 45 who received an inactivated influenza vaccine. Each CDR3 is given with its conserved first and last residue. D genes are given only for firm matches. Part of the rows lack a size; the others show once, few, many or a class for expanded clones.

TGTGCCAGCAGCGTAGGGACCCACCAAGAGACCCAGTACTTC	CASSVGTHQETQYF	-	TRBV7-6	TRBJ2-5	few
TGTGCCAGCAGCTTAGGGGCGACTAGAACCTACGAGCAGTACTTC	CASSLGATRTYEQYF	-	TRBV7-2	TRBJ2-7	few
TGTGCCAGTAGTATCGACTACGACAATGAGCAGTTCTTC	CASSIDYDNEQFF	-	TRBV19	TRBJ2-1	-
TGCAGTGCTCTAGCGGGAGTGACAGATACGCAGTATTTT	CSALAGVTDTQYF	TRBD2	TRBV20-1	TRBJ2-3	-
TGTGCCAGCAGCAGGACTAGCGGGTGGCAGGCAGATACGCAGTATTTT	CASSRTSGWQADTQYF	TRBD2	TRBV5-5	TRBJ2-3	many
TGCGCCAGCAGCGCGGGACCGTCGGACCAAGAGACCCAGTACTTC	CASSAGPSDQETQYF	-	TRBV5-1	TRBJ2-5	few
TGTGCCAGCAGGGAGAGGAACACTGAAGCTTTCTTT	CASRERNTEAFF	-	TRBV28	TRBJ1-1	few
TGCAGCCCTAGACGGGGGCCCCAAGAGACCCAGTACTTC	CSPRRGPQETQYF	-	TRBV20-1	TRBJ2-5	few
TGTGCCAGCAGCCCTCGGACAGGGCTAACCGGAAACACCATATATTTT	CASSPRTGLTGNTIYF	TRBD1	TRBV3-1	TRBJ1-3	-
TGCAGCGTTGGAGGGGGGGAAGAGACCCAGTACTTC	CSVGGGEETQYF	-	TRBV29-1	TRBJ2-5	-
TGTGCCACCAGTGATGGACAGGAGACAAGCACAGATACGCAGTATTTT	CATSDGQETSTDTQYF	TRBD1	TRBV24-1	TRBJ2-3	many
TGTGCCAGCAGCTACCGGACAGGCGACGAAGCTTTCTTT	CASSYRTGDEAFF	TRBD1	TRBV3-1	TRBJ1-1	-
TGTGCCAGCAGCTTAGCAGGGACCCTAGGCAGGTGGAACACTGAAGCTTTCTTT	CASSLAGTLGRWNTEAFF	-	TRBV7-2	TRBJ1-1	-
TGTGCCATCAGTGACAGGGGGCTGAATGAAAAACTGTTTTTT	CAISDRGLNEKLFF	TRBD1	TRBV10-3	TRBJ1-4	-
TGCGCCAGCAGAGAGGGACTAGCGGGCCTTAATGAGCAGTTCTTC	CASREGLAGLNEQFF	TRBD2	TRBV5-1	TRBJ2-1	few
TGTGCCAGCAGTAGGGGGGATCAGAGCTCCTATAATTCACCCCTCCACTTT	CASSRGDQSSYNSPLHF	-	TRBV27	TRBJ1-6	few
TGTGCCAGCAGGAGTGCTATTGAAGCTTTCTTT	CASRSAIEAFF	-	TRBV6-1	TRBJ1-1	-
TGTGCCAGCAGCGCTGATAGCAATCAGCCCCAGCATTTT	CASSADSNQPQHF	-	TRBV7-9	TRBJ1-5	-
TGTGCCAGCTCACCACCCGGGACGCCCCTGCAGTTCTTC	CASSPPGTPLQFF	-	TRBV18	TRBJ2-1	-
TGTGCCAGCAGTGGGAGGGACAGGAGTTACGAGCAGTACTTC	CASSGRDRSYEQYF	TRBD1	TRBV25-1	TRBJ2-7	-
TGCAGTGCTAGAGTCGGCAGCTCCTATAATTCACCCCTCCACTTT	CSARVGSSYNSPLHF	-	TRBV20-1	TRBJ1-6	many
TGTGCCAGCAGCACGGGCGATTCACCCCTCCACTTT	CASSTGDSPLHF	-	TRBV5-4	TRBJ1-6	few
TGTGCCAGCAGCTCATCACAGGGGGCGAGAACTGAAGCTTTCTTT	CASSSSQGARTEAFF	TRBD1	TRBV7-2	TRBJ1-1	-
TGTGCCAGCAGTTCACTCCAGACTAGCGGGGGGCCAGATACGCAGTATTTT	CASSSLQTSGGPDTQYF	TRBD2	TRBV7-6	TRBJ2-3	-
TGTGCCAGCGCGACAGGGACTTATAATTCACCCCTCCACTTT	CASATGTYNSPLHF	TRBD1	TRBV28	TRBJ1-6	many
TGTGCCAGCAGTTACTCGATAAGCGCCCCCTCCTACAATGAGCAGTTCTTC	CASSYSISAPSYNEQFF	-	TRBV6-5	TRBJ2-1	few
TGTGCCAGCAGTGCCGGGACACCAACTGAATCTTTCTTT	CASSAGTPTESFF	-	TRBV12-3/TRBV12-4	TRBJ1-1	many
TGTACCTTCTGTCACGGCGGGAGGGGAAGCTCCTACAATGAGCAGTTCTTC	CTFCHGGRGSSYNEQFF	TRBD2	TRBV3-1	TRBJ2-1	-
TGCGCCAGCAGCCAAGTTGGGACTAGCGCCGAGCAGTACTTC	CASSQVGTSAEQYF	TRBD2	TRBV4-3	TRBJ2-7	many
TGTGCCAGCAGTTTATCTCCTGATCCCGATTCACCCCTCCACTTT	CASSLSPDPDSPLHF	-	TRBV27	TRBJ1-6	-
TGTGCCAGCAGAGGTGTCCGGGACATCACCTACGAGCAGTACTTC	CASRGVRDITYEQYF	-	TRBV7-9	TRBJ2-7	few
TGTGCCAGCAGGCGGGGGACAGAGGCTTTCTACGAGCAGTACTTC	CASRRGTEAFYEQYF	-	TRBV14	TRBJ2-7	many
TGTGCCTGGGACCCTGTAGCGGGAGTAGGCAATGAGCAGTTCTTC	CAWDPVAGVGNEQFF	TRBD2	TRBV30	TRBJ2-1	-
TGTGCCAGCAGTCTCCATAACTACGAGCAGTACTTC	CASSLHNYEQYF	-	TRBV12-3/TRBV12-4	TRBJ2-7	-
TGCAGTGCTAGAGAAGGCGGGGGGGCCCGCGAGCAGTTCTTC	CSAREGGGAREQFF	TRBD2	TRBV20-1	TRBJ2-1	few
TGCGCCAGCAGATTAGGCTACGAGCAGTACTTC	CASRLGYEQYF	-	TRBV5-1	TRBJ2-7	many
TGTGCCAGCAGCTTGGCCGGGTATCAGGGCGGAAACACCATATATTTT	CASSLAGYQGGNTIYF	-	TRBV5-6	TRBJ1-3	few
TGTGCCAGCAGCATGACAGGGAACACTGAAGCTTTCTTT	CASSMTGNTEAFF	-	TRBV7-8	TRBJ1-1	few
TGTGCCAGCAGCTCGGGTTTGCCAAACACCATATATTTT	CASSSGLPNTIYF	-	TRBV11-2	TRBJ1-3	few
TGCAGTGCTAGAGATCTGGCGGGAGGCGGGGGCGACTACGAGCAGTACTTC	CSARDLAGGGGDYEQYF	TRBD2	TRBV20-1	TRBJ2-7	few